Following are 12 T cell receptor beta chains from one sample sequenced in a study of Graves' ophthalmopathy and Graves' hyperthyroidism. CDR3 regions of TCR beta were amplified from RNA transcripts. A first-round RT-PCR used HTBI primers, followed by a second-round multiplex PCR. TCRdb reprocessed the multiplex PCR reads via MiXCR and lists one record per CDR3 protein. The table shows about 550,000 distinct CDR3 sequences, with under 40% occurring only once. Sequencing input: peripheral blood or thyroid tissue (not recorded which). The receptors stem from an adult man with Graves' hyperthyroidism.

The V call is TRBV15, the J call TRBJ2-3; 9 positions match TRBD1. This CDR3 has 16 amino acids. V lost 0 bases, J lost 6 bases, and 7 bases stayed unmatched. Germline CDR1 is LNHNV and CDR2 is YYDKDF (reference sequence). The CDR3, as DNA: TGTGCCACCAGCAGAGAGCCGGGACAGGGATCGGATACGCAGTATTTT. Amino acids: CATSREPGQGSDTQYF.

V and J are TRBV7-9 and TRBJ1-5, with unresolved D. The V and J ends lost 1 base and 8 bases respectively, with 15 bases between them. Germline V gene lookup returns CDR1 SEHNR and CDR2 FQNEAQ (reference sequence). The CDR3 covers 15 residues. Written as DNA, the CDR3 is TGTGCCAGCAGCTTAGTGGTGTTGGAGAATGAGCCCCAGCATTTT. Protein product: CASSLVVLENEPQHF.

Remarks on this clonotype: Mismatch with germline at one junction end may stem from a read error. This chain connects TRBV12-3 or TRBV12-4 to TRBJ2-2; 7 nucleotides match TRBD1. This CDR3 spans 16 amino acids. The chain's CDR3 is CASSSYRGTNTRELFF. Written as DNA, the CDR3 is TGTGCCAGCAGCTCGTACAGGGGTACGAACACCAGGGAGCTGTTTTTT.

The rearrangement uses TRBV29-1 and TRBJ1-1; D is ambiguous. Per germline, CDR1 SQVTM and CDR2 ANQGSEA. The CDR3 is 14 residues long. V was pared by 8 bases and J by 6 bases, with 22 bases between. In nucleotides, the CDR3 is TGCAGCAGTGATATGGGCCAAAGGCTCGCTGAAGCTTTCTTT. This translates into CSSDMGQRLAEAFF.

This clonotype was found many times. V and J are TRBV2 and TRBJ2-7; D may match TRBD1 or TRBD2 (5 bases each). Per germline, CDR1 SNHLY and CDR2 FYNNEI. The ends were cut back, 5 bases at V and 4 bases at J, with 12 bases in the middle. The CDR3 has 13 amino acids. The CDR3 nucleotides are TGTGCCAGCAGTTCGGGACGGGATTACGAGCAGTACTTC. Its protein is CASSSGRDYEQYF. The full variable domain, with the rest looked up from reference TRBV2 and TRBJ2-7, is EPEVTQTPSHQVTQMGQEVILRCVPISNHLYFYWYRQILGQKVEFLVSFYNNEISEKSEIFDDQFSVERPDGSNFTLKIRSTKLEDSAMYFCASSSGRDYEQYFGPGTRLTVT.

This clonotype was counted at least ten times. This sequence joins TRBV5-1 and TRBJ1-1; tentative D call: TRBD1 (5 bases). The CDR3 sequence is 15 residues long. Deletions cut 1 base from V and 1 base from J, with 11 bases between. Germline values: CDR1 SGHRS, CDR2 YFSETQ. The CDR3 DNA follows: TGCGCCAGCAGCTTGCTTGGACACCCGAACACTGAAGCTTTCTTT. Its translation: CASSLLGHPNTEAFF. Complete variable domain (other parts from reference TRBV5-1 and TRBJ1-1): KAGVTQTPRYLIKTRGQQVTLSCSPISGHRSVSWYQQTPGQGLQFLFEYFSETQRNKGNFPGRFSGRQFSNSRSEMNVSTLELGDSALYLCASSLLGHPNTEAFFGQGTRLTVV.

This clonotype was picked up many times. The chain joins TRBV5-1 to TRBJ1-3; TRBD1 is a possible D gene (5 bases). Germline loops: CDR1 SGHRS, CDR2 YFSETQ. The CDR3 has 16 residues. Between the trimmed V and J ends, which lost 2 bases and 0 bases, there was a span of 12 bases. The CDR3 bases are TGCGCCAGCAGCTTTCAGGGTGGATACTCTGGAAACACCATATATTTT. Its translation is CASSFQGGYSGNTIYF.

CDR3 protein: CASSLSLAGGLNEQFF. For the CDR3, the DNA is TGTGCCAGCAGCCTAAGTCTAGCGGGGGGGCTCAATGAGCAGTTCTTC. The genes are TRBV5-4 and TRBJ2-5; 12 bases fit TRBD2. The tail of the sequence fits TRBJ2-1 better, so the J call may be wrong. This CDR3 spans 16 amino acids. Germline V gene data show CDR1 as SGHNT and CDR2 as YYREEE (reference sequence).

This clonotype was observed a handful of times. V usage is TRBV6-1 and J usage is TRBJ1-6; 9 bases match TRBD1. The CDR3 is 18 residues long. Per the germline V gene, CDR1 is MNHNS and CDR2 is SASEGT. V shed 0 bases and J 8 bases; nucleotides not matched to a gene: 11. This CDR3 reads CASSEARGYGDRDSPLHF. Written as DNA, the CDR3 is TGTGCCAGCAGTGAAGCTAGAGGATATGGGGACAGGGATTCACCCCTCCACTTT.

The J gene is TRBJ1-1, the V gene TRBV12-5; 7 bases fit TRBD1. This CDR3 spans 12 amino acids. V lost 2 bases to trimming and J lost 8 bases; unmatched junction nucleotides: 2. CDR1 and CDR2 (germline): LGHNT, FRNRAP. CDR3 sequence (DNA): TGTGCTAGTGGTTTGACAGGGGTAGAAGCTTTCTTT. It codes for CASGLTGVEAFF.

This clonotype showed up many times. The chain recombines TRBV3-1 with TRBJ2-5; perhaps D is TRBD1 or TRBD2 (5 bases each). CDR1 and CDR2 from the germline V gene are LGHDT and YNNKEL (reference sequence). The V gene lost 1 base and the J gene lost 5 bases, with 8 bases spanning the gap. The length of the CDR3 is 13 residues. The CDR3 reads CASSQGGTETQYF. The CDR3 DNA sequence: TGTGCCAGCAGCCAAGGGGGGACGGAGACCCAGTACTTC.

The chain uses TRBV7-2 and TRBJ1-5, with D possibly matching TRBD1 (5 bases). The germline V gene has CDR1 SGHTA and CDR2 FQGNSA. This CDR3 is 14 amino acids long. Trimming shortened V by 4 bases and J by 7 bases, and 14 bases separated the two germline ends. Written as DNA, the CDR3 is TGTGCCAGCAGCTACTCAGGGTTTAGCCAGCCCCAGCATTTT. Amino acid sequence: CASSYSGFSQPQHF.